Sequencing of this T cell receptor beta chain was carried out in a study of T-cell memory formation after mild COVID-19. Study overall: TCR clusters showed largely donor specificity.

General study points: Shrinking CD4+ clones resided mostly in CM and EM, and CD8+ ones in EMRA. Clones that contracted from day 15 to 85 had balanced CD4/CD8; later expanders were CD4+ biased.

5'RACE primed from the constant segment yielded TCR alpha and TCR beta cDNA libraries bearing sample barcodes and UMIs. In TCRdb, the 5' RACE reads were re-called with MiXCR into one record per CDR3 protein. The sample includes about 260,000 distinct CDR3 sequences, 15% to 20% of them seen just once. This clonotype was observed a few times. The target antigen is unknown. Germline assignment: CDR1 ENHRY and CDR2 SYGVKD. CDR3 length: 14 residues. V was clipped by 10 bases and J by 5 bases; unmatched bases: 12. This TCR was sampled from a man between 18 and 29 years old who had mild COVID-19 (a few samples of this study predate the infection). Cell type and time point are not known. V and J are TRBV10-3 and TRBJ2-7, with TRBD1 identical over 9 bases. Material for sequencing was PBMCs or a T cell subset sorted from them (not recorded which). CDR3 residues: CATKTGTGYDEQYV. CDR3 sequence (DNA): TGTGCCACCAAAACCGGGACAGGGTATGACGAGCAGTACGTC.